The next 3 T cell receptor beta chains were all read from a single sample in a study of CD8 T cells in Susac syndrome. Roughly 0.45 to 1 ug RNA was reverse transcribed with random hexamers. TCRdb passed the immunoSEQ multiplex PCR reads through MiXCR, listing each CDR3 protein once. The table includes about 140,000 distinct CDR3 sequences, more than 85% detected once. Sequencing used CD4+ T cells from PBMCs. These receptors were collected from a human donor with Susac syndrome.

V gene TRBV11-2 combines with J gene TRBJ2-7; 9 nucleotides align to TRBD2. Germline CDR1 SGHAT, CDR2 FQNNGV. The CDR3 is 15 amino acids. After removal of 1 base from V and 4 bases from J, the junction contained 5 bases not matched to a gene. The CDR3 loop is CASSLGWGLAYEQYF. The DNA of the CDR3 is TGTGCCAGCAGCTTAGGTTGGGGACTAGCTTACGAGCAGTACTTC.

CDR3 amino acids: CASSLGRDGIAKNIQYF. CDR3 coding DNA: TGTGCCAGCAGCTTAGGGCGGGATGGAATAGCCAAAAACATTCAGTACTTC. This chain uses TRBV13 with TRBJ2-4; TRBD2 is a possible D gene (6 bases). The CDR3 contains 17 residues. V was clipped by 0 bases and J by 0 bases, with 12 bases between them. The germline gives CDR1 PRHDT, CDR2 FYEKMQ (reference sequence).

The rearrangement uses TRBV20-1 and TRBJ2-4, with D tentatively TRBD1 or TRBD2 (6 bases each). Trimming stripped 6 bases from V and 0 bases from J, with 18 bases between. The CDR3 is made up of 16 amino acids. Per the germline V gene, CDR1 is DFQATT and CDR2 is SNEGSKA (reference sequence). The CDR3 sequence is CSATRGTGGAKNIQYF. In DNA, the CDR3 is TGCAGTGCCACAAGGGGGACCGGGGGAGCCAAAAACATTCAGTACTTC.